The entry that follows covers one T cell receptor (beta chain) sequence. Its antigen is as yet unknown. The time point is: week 35, safety follow-up. The vaccine gave 300 ug of a 20-mer mutant IDH1 peptide subcutaneously per dose. Eight vaccine doses were administered to patients at weeks 1, 3, 5, 7, 11, 15, 19 and 23. New astrocytomas of WHO grade 3 or 4 that were IDH1-mutant and ATRX-lost were found in the donors. Assay used: immunoSEQ multiplex PCR; TCRdb lists only in-frame clones, some missing. The profile shows some 44,000 clones, approximately 80% of them singletons. These data originate in a study of a mutant IDH1 vaccine in newly diagnosed glioma. Overall study: Standard pretreatment was either radiotherapy, temozolomide, or, for most, radiochemotherapy with temozolomide.

Study-wide findings and caveats: It seemed that pseudoprogression was not linked to changes in the top peripheral T cell clonotypes.

There are 16 residues in the CDR3. Trimming removed 2 bases at V and 0 bases at J, with 10 bases between. Germline lookup yields CDR1 KGHSH and CDR2 LQKENI. This TCR was sampled from a woman aged 45-59 years with glioma. The gene calls are TRBV18 and TRBJ2-2; D uncertain. The specimen was PBMCs, collected from a glioma patient whose treatment included an IDH1 peptide vaccine. The CDR3 loop is CASSPVAFPNTGELFF. In nucleotides, the CDR3 is TGTGCCAGCTCACCAGTTGCGTTCCCGAACACCGGGGAGCTGTTTTTT.